This T cell receptor (beta chain) stems from a study of vaccination and CD4 T cells after COVID-19. Overall study: Cultures acting as controls obtained a CEFX pool, an HIV-1 Nef pool, or no peptide. Points from the study as a whole: The appearance of a median about 88% of reactive clones in convalescent patients occurred only post-vaccination.

Documented treatment: roughly 11-day PBMC culture with coronavirus spike peptide pools or control peptides (ViraFEST assay). Peptide-pool expansion of antigen-specific T cells preceded TCR sequencing in ViraFEST. Each of days 3 and 7 saw half the medium replaced by fresh IL-2 medium. Germline-derived CDR1 and CDR2 are SNHLY and FYNNEI. With V trimmed by 4 bases and J by 7 bases, 9 bases remained unmatched. CDR3 length: 15 residues. To note about this clonotype: Its antigen is not identified.

Researchers used the Oncomine TCR Beta short-read assay to sequence DNA from cultured CD4+ T cells. Each CDR3 protein gets one entry after TCRdb re-called the PCR reads with MiXCR. The repertoire includes around 6,000 distinct CDR3 sequences, almost 50% of them detected once, and roughly a third sits in the top ten. This TCR derives from a human donor who had recovered from COVID-19. Sequencing was carried out using CD4+ T cells from blood, cultured in vitro. The chain joins TRBV2 to TRBJ2-3; 9 nucleotides match TRBD2. For the CDR3, the DNA is TGTGCCAGCAGTGGTGTTAGCGGGAGAGGAAATACGCAGTATTTT. Encoded protein: CASSGVSGRGNTQYF.